This TCR beta chain was sequenced in a study of OX40 agonist ivuxolimab in advanced cancers. The study's findings and limits: There was clonal expansion of CD4+ and CD8+ blood T cells by week 6 at 0.1 to 3.0 mg/kg. Averaging showed that CD8+ T cells had more expanded clones than CD4+ did. Among patients with partial responses at 0.1-3.0 mg/kg, clonal expansion was among the lowest.

This clone was seen only once. Its antigen remains unidentified. Patients were excluded for autoimmune disease history or systemic immunosuppression. Sequencing was performed with immunoSEQ multiplex PCR; in TCRdb, only in-frame clones are kept and a portion is missing. The sample yields approximately 84,000 clones, roughly 86% seen once. The CDR3 runs 14 residues. Germline assignment: CDR1 SQVTM and CDR2 ANQGSEA. With 1 base clipped from V and 6 bases from J, the junction kept 6 bases outside the gene matches. The sample was CD4+ or CD8+ T cells sorted from blood, taken in a trial of the OX40 agonist ivuxolimab. The V gene is TRBV29-1, the J gene TRBJ2-7, with TRBD2 matching 10 bases. The sequence was obtained from an adult with an advanced solid tumor such as melanoma, head and neck, liver or kidney cancer. This CDR3 is CSVEVASGSGEQYF. In DNA form, the CDR3 reads TGCAGCGTTGAAGTGGCTAGCGGGAGCGGCGAGCAGTACTTC.